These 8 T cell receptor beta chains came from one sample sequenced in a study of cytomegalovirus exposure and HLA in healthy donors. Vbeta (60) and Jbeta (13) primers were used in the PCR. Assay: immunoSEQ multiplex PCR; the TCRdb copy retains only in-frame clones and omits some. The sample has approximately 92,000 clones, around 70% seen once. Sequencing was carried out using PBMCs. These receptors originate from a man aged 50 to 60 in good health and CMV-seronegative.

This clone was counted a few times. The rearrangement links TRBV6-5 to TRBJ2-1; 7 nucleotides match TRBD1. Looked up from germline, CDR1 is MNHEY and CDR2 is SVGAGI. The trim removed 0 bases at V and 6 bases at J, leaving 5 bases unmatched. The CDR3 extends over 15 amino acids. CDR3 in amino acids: CASSYSFAGGNEQFF. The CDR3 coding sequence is TGTGCCAGCAGTTACTCGTTCGCAGGGGGCAATGAGCAGTTCTTC.

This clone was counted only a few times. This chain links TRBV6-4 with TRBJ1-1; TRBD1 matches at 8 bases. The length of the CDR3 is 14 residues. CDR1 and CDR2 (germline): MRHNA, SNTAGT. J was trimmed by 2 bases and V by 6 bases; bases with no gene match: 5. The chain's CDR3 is CASRLTGGNTEAFF. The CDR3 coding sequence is TGTGCCAGCAGGCTAACAGGGGGTAACACTGAAGCTTTCTTT.

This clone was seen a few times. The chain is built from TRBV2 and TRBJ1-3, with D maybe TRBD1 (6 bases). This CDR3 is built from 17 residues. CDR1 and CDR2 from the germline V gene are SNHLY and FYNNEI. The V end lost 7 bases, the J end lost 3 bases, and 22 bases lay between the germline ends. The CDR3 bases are TGTGCCAGCACCCCGGGACCCCAGGGGCTAGGTGGAAACACCATATATTTT. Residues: CASTPGPQGLGGNTIYF.

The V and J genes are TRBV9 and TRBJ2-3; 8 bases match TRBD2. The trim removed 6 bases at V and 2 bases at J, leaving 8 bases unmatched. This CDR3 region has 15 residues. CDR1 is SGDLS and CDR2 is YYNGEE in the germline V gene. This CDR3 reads CASTNGGAATDTQYF. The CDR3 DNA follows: TGTGCCAGCACAAACGGGGGGGCTGCCACAGATACGCAGTATTTT.

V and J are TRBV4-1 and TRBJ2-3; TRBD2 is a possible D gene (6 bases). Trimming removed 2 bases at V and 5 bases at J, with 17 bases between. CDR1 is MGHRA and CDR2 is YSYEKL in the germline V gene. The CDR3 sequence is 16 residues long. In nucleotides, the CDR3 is TGCGCCAGCAGCCAATCTGGAGGGGTTTGGATAGATACGCAGTATTTT. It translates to CASSQSGGVWIDTQYF.

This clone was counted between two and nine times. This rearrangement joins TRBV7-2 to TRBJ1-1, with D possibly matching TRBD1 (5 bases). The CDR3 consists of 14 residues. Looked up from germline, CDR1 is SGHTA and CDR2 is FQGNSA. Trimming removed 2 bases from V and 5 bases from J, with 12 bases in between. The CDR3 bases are TGTGCCAGCAGCTTAATGGGCCAGGGAACTGAAGCTTTCTTT. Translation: CASSLMGQGTEAFF.

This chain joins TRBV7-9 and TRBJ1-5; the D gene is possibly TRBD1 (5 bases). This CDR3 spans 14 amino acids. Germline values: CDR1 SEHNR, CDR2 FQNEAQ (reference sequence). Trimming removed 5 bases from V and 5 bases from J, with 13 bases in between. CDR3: CASSQGGRYQPQHF. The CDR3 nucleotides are TGTGCCAGCAGCCAGGGTGGTCGGTATCAGCCCCAGCATTTT.

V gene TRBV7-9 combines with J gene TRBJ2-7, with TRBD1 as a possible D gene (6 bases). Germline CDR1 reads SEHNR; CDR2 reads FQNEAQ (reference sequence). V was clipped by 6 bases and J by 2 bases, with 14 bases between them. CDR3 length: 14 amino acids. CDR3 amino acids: CASRGGTSTYEQYF. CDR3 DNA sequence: TGTGCCAGCAGAGGTGGGACATCTACCTACGAGCAGTACTTC.